This is a list of T cell receptor beta chains from one sample in a study of blood T cell repertoires in COVID-19. Only in-frame clones appear in the TCRdb table, and some are missing; sequencing was by immunoSEQ multiplex PCR. The table shows about 69,000 clones, with around 84% occurring only once. Sequenced sample: peripheral blood. Every receptor here comes from a woman of 80 years or more with acute or convalescent COVID-19. Both conserved end residues are part of each CDR3. D genes are given only for firm matches. Rows give clone size only sometimes, using once, few, many, or a class for an expanded clone.

>TRBJ2-7|.|once|TRBV2
TGTGCCAGCAGTGAAGTGCGGGGGCTGTCCTCCGAGCAGTACTTC
CASSEVRGLSSEQYF
>TRBJ1-2|.|.|TRBV30
TGTGCCTGGGGCAGGGCTAGCTATGGCTACACCTTC
CAWGRASYGYTF
>TRBJ2-1|TRBD1|.|TRBV5-4
TGTGCCAGCAGCTTGACAGGGGGTGAGCAGTTCTTC
CASSLTGGEQFF
>TRBJ1-3|.|.|TRBV6-5
TGTGCCAGCAGGAGCTCTGGAAACACCATATATTTT
CASRSSGNTIYF
>TRBJ1-1|.|.|TRBV7-2
TGTGCCAGCGCGGGGGGTATGAACACTGAAGCTTTCTTT
CASAGGMNTEAFF
>TRBJ1-5|TRBD1|.|TRBV12-5
TGTGCTAGTGGACAGGGGGGGACTCAGCCCCAGCATTTT
CASGQGGTQPQHF
>TRBJ2-6|TRBD1|.|TRBV7-9
TGTGCCAGCAGCGCTTTCGGACAGGGGGGAACTGGGGCCAACGTCCTGACTTTC
CASSAFGQGGTGANVLTF
>TRBJ2-7|TRBD2|.|TRBV5-1
TGCGCCAGCAGCACCACAGCGGGGTACGAGCAGTACTTC
CASSTTAGYEQYF
>TRBJ2-5|.|.|TRBV7-7
TGTGCTAGCAGCTTAGCCAGGGGCTTCCAAGAGACCCAGTACTTC
CASSLARGFQETQYF
>TRBJ1-5|TRBD1|.|TRBV2
TGTGCCAGCAGTGACCCGGGACAGGGAGTTCAGCCCCAGCATTTT
CASSDPGQGVQPQHF
>TRBJ1-1|TRBD1|.|TRBV15
TGTGCCACCAGCAGAGAACTCGGGACAGGTGAAGCTTTCTTT
CATSRELGTGEAFF
>TRBJ1-2|TRBD1|once|TRBV19
TGTGCCAGTAGTGGACAGACAGGGATCGAGGGCTACACCTTC
CASSGQTGIEGYTF
>TRBJ2-5|.|.|TRBV7-8
TGTGCCAGCAGCTTAGTGGGGGGTGAGACCCAGTACTTC
CASSLVGGETQYF
>TRBJ2-1|.|.|TRBV10-2
TGCGCCAGCAGTGAAATGGGGGCCTCCTACAATGAGCAGTTCTTC
CASSEMGASYNEQFF
>TRBJ1-4|.|.|TRBV15
TGTGCCACCAGCAGAGTAAAAGGAGGTTATCTGTTTTTT
CATSRVKGGYLFF
>TRBJ1-5|.|few|TRBV2
TGTGCCAGCAGTGAAAGCGGCGATAATCAGCCCCAGCATTTT
CASSESGDNQPQHF
>TRBJ2-3|.|few|TRBV6-4
TGTGCCAGCAGCCCGTCGGGTGGAAGCACAGATACGCAGTATTTT
CASSPSGGSTDTQYF
>TRBJ2-3|TRBD2|.|TRBV10-3
TGTGCCATCAGTGAGCGTCTGGGACTAGCGGCATTCACAGATACGCAGTATTTT
CAISERLGLAAFTDTQYF
>TRBJ2-4|TRBD1|.|TRBV7-9
TGTGCCAGCAGCGTACAGGGGGCTGAGAACATTCAGTACTTC
CASSVQGAENIQYF
>TRBJ1-1|.|.|TRBV9
TGTGCCAGCAGCGTTAAAGGGGCCTCGGACACTGAAGCTTTCTTT
CASSVKGASDTEAFF
>TRBJ1-6|.|.|TRBV14
TGTGCCAGCAGCCAAACTGTATCCGGGGATTCACCCCTCCACTTT
CASSQTVSGDSPLHF
>TRBJ2-5|.|.|TRBV6-5
TGTGCCAGCAGTTACCCGCGTGGGACTCATCAAGAGACCCAGTACTTC
CASSYPRGTHQETQYF